Below are 19 T cell receptor beta chains sequenced from a single sample in a study of Tregs in tolerant kidney transplant recipients. Measured with immunoSEQ multiplex PCR; TCRdb has only the in-frame clones, and not every one. The profile shows 50,000 to 75,000 clones, around 98% of them singletons. The sequences come from Tregs from blood, collected before the transplant. The receptors derive from a human donor who received a combined kidney and bone marrow transplant.

The chain recombines TRBV5-6 with TRBJ1-2; 8 bases map to TRBD1. V lost 3 bases and J lost 10; bases outside the gene matches: 14. Germline V gene lookup returns CDR1 SGHDT and CDR2 YYEEEE. This CDR3 is 15 amino acids long. CDR3 DNA: TGTGCCAGCAGCTCGAGACAGGGGAAGGTCTCTATCTACACCTTC. Translation gives CASSSRQGKVSIYTF.

This rearrangement joins TRBV25-1 to TRBJ2-5; no clear D gene. The J call may be mistaken, given a closer DNA end match to TRBJ2-7. Germline CDR1 reads MGHDK; CDR2 reads SYGVNS. There are 11 residues in the CDR3. The CDR3 is CASRSTYEQYF. For the CDR3, the DNA is TGTGCCAGCAGGTCAACCTACGAGCAGTACTTC.

CDR3 loop: CASSGAGDSGYTF. Here the CDR3 DNA reads TGCGCCAGCAGTGGCGCGGGGGATAGCGGCTACACCTTC. The chain links TRBV5-1 to TRBJ1-2; a weak D match, TRBD1 (5 bases). The CDR3 contains 13 residues. Looked up from germline, CDR1 is SGHRS and CDR2 is YFSETQ. Trimming stripped 5 bases from V and 8 bases from J, with 16 bases between.

This chain uses TRBV18 with TRBJ2-1, with TRBD2 matching over 7 bases. This CDR3 has 17 amino acids. Germline CDR1 and CDR2: KGHSH and LQKENI. V lost 6 bases and J lost 0; bases outside the gene matches: 11. For the CDR3, the DNA is TGTGCCAGCTCCCTAGGGGAGGGGCAAAGCTCCTACAATGAGCAGTTCTTC. Translation gives CASSLGEGQSSYNEQFF.

The chain uses TRBV6-6 and TRBJ2-3; 10 nucleotides align to TRBD1. V was pared by 8 bases and J by 6 bases, with 5 bases of the junction left unmatched. CDR3 length equals 13 residues. Germline CDR1 reads MNHNY; CDR2 reads SVGAGI (reference sequence). The CDR3 sequence: CASRQGAGDTQYF. In DNA, the CDR3 is TGTGCCAGCCGACAGGGGGCGGGCGATACGCAGTATTTT.

The chain uses TRBV27 and TRBJ2-6; perhaps TRBD1 as D (5 bases). The CDR3 runs to 19 residues. The V end lost 1 base, the J end lost 0 bases, and 16 bases lay between the germline ends. The germline V gene encodes CDR1 MNHEY and CDR2 SMNVEV (reference sequence). CDR3 protein: CASSLYFGQLSSGANVLTF. CDR3 nucleotide sequence: TGTGCCAGCAGTTTATATTTCGGACAATTAAGCTCTGGGGCCAACGTCCTGACTTTC.

The J gene is TRBJ1-1, the V gene TRBV5-5; 7 bases are shared with TRBD1. The CDR3 has 13 residues. CDR1 SGHKS and CDR2 YYEKEE come from the germline V gene (reference sequence). With V trimmed by 3 bases and J by 4 bases, 3 bases remained unmatched. The CDR3, as DNA: TGTGCCAGCAGCTCACAGGGGCGCACTGAAGCTTTCTTT. Translating gives CASSSQGRTEAFF.

The V gene is TRBV5-1, the J gene TRBJ1-1; D unclear. The CDR3 runs 14 residues. With 1 base removed from V and 0 bases from J, the gap between germline ends came to 7 bases. Germline CDR1 SGHRS, CDR2 YFSETQ. CDR3 residues: CASSLRLMNTEAFF. The CDR3 DNA reads TGCGCCAGCAGCTTGAGACTGATGAACACTGAAGCTTTCTTT.

In nucleotides, the CDR3 is TGTGCCAGCAGCTATAGCGGGGTCTCCTACAATGAGCAGTTCTTC. Its protein product is CASSYSGVSYNEQFF. This rearrangement joins TRBV11-3 to TRBJ2-1; 8 bases align to TRBD2. Germline CDR1 reads SGHNT; CDR2 reads YENEEA. The J segment lost 0 bases and the V segment lost 4 bases, leaving 2 bases of the junction unmatched. The CDR3 contains 15 residues.

This clone was detected a few times. The chain links TRBV10-1 to TRBJ2-2; D unresolved. V was cut by 7 bases and J by 3 bases, with 6 bases left in between. This CDR3 has 12 amino acids. Germline V lookup: CDR1 WNHNN, CDR2 SYGVQD (reference sequence). The CDR3: CASINYTGELFF. CDR3 nucleotides: TGCGCCAGCATTAACTACACCGGGGAGCTGTTTTTT.

This chain connects TRBV5-1 to TRBJ2-5, with 9 nucleotides matching TRBD1. The CDR3 loop spans 13 amino acids. The germline V gene encodes CDR1 SGHRS and CDR2 YFSETQ. With 4 bases clipped from V and 5 bases from J, the junction kept 3 bases outside the gene matches. CDR3 sequence: CASSIDRGETQYF. The CDR3 DNA reads as TGCGCCAGCAGCATAGACAGGGGGGAGACCCAGTACTTC.

The V and J genes are TRBV5-1 and TRBJ2-1; possibly TRBD1 for D (6 bases). From germline, CDR1 is SGHRS and CDR2 YFSETQ. The V gene lost 1 base and the J gene lost 4 bases, with 12 bases spanning the gap. The CDR3 is 15 amino acids. The chain's CDR3 is CASSLTQGFYNEQFF. CDR3 coding DNA: TGCGCCAGCAGCTTGACGCAGGGGTTTTACAATGAGCAGTTCTTC.

The rearrangement uses TRBV18 and TRBJ2-7, with 10 bases aligning to TRBD2. The CDR3 runs to 19 residues. V trimming: 4 bases; J trimming: 0 bases; junction bases outside the gene matches: 15. CDR1 and CDR2 (germline): KGHSH, LQKENI. The CDR3 sequence: CASSLIRLAGALVSYEQYF. The CDR3 coding sequence is TGTGCCAGCTCACTAATACGCCTAGCGGGAGCCTTGGTCTCCTACGAGCAGTACTTC.

This rearrangement joins TRBV6-1 to TRBJ1-6; 8 bases map to TRBD1. Trimming took 6 bases from V and 7 from J; bases not matched to a gene: 8. The V gene's germline CDR1 is MNHNS and CDR2 SASEGT. The length of the CDR3 is 15 residues. The CDR3 coding sequence is TGTGCCAGCAGAGACCAGGGGGCGCAGAATTCACCCCTCCACTTT. It is translated as CASRDQGAQNSPLHF.

J is TRBJ2-7 and V is TRBV10-3; 7 bases are a match to TRBD2. V shed 2 bases and J 6 bases; nucleotides not matched to a gene: 4. The length of the CDR3 is 13 residues. Germline V gene sequence: CDR1 ENHRY, CDR2 SYGVKD. CDR3 loop: CAISELAGVEQYF. The CDR3 DNA follows: TGTGCCATCAGTGAGCTGGCGGGAGTCGAGCAGTACTTC.

The rearrangement links TRBV7-3 to TRBJ2-1, with a tentative D call TRBD2 (6 bases). Trimming took 5 bases from V and 7 from J, leaving 15 bases between them. Germline CDR1 is SGHTA and CDR2 is FQGTGA. The CDR3 consists of 14 residues. For the CDR3, the DNA is TGTGCCAGCAGCCGAACCGGGAGTTTTAATGAGCAGTTCTTC. This translates into CASSRTGSFNEQFF.

The chain links TRBV28 to TRBJ2-1; 7 bases fit TRBD2. Per germline, CDR1 MDHEN and CDR2 SYDVKM. CDR3 length: 15 residues. The V and J ends lost 3 bases and 10 bases, in that order; junction bases with no gene match: 12. DNA of the CDR3: TGTGCCAGCAGTTTTTGGGAAGCGGGGTTGGGCGAGCAGTTCTTC. Translated: CASSFWEAGLGEQFF.

The gene calls are TRBV9 and TRBJ2-7, with a weak D call TRBD1 (6 bases). Germline V gene lookup returns CDR1 SGDLS and CDR2 YYNGEE. The CDR3 is 16 amino acids. Trimming pared 0 bases from V and 0 bases from J, leaving 13 bases between. CDR3 nucleotides: TGTGCCAGCAGCGTAGGGTCTACAGGGACCTCCTACGAGCAGTACTTC. Translating it yields CASSVGSTGTSYEQYF. The whole variable domain, filled in from reference TRBV9 and TRBJ2-7, reads DSGVTQTPKHLITATGQRVTLRCSPRSGDLSVYWYQQSLDQGLQFLIQYYNGEERAKGNILERFSAQQFPDLHSELNLSSLELGDSALYFCASSVGSTGTSYEQYFGPGTRLTVT.

This clone was seen a single time. This chain links TRBV10-3 with TRBJ1-1, with TRBD1 matching 9 bases. The V and J ends lost 6 bases and 7 bases, in that order; junction bases with no gene match: 9. Germline-derived CDR1 and CDR2 are ENHRY and SYGVKD. This CDR3 has 14 amino acids. CDR3 sequence: CAIRYGQGKGEAFF. CDR3 DNA sequence: TGTGCCATCAGATACGGACAGGGGAAGGGTGAAGCTTTCTTT.